This is a list of T cell receptor beta chains from one sample in a study of blood T cell repertoires in COVID-19. Libraries were prepared by immunoSEQ multiplex PCR; TCRdb keeps only in-frame clonotypes and omits some of them. The sample has 70,000 to 80,000 clones; about 85% are singletons. Material for sequencing was peripheral blood. The receptors were sampled from a woman of 80 years or more with active or convalescent COVID-19. Each CDR3 is given with its conserved first and last residue. The order of the fields is J gene, V gene, D gene, clone size, CDR3 DNA, CDR3 protein. A D gene is named only where the DNA matches it firmly. A clone size is listed for some rows: how often the clone was seen (once, few, many), or a class if it is expanded.

j_gene: TRBJ1-4
v_gene: TRBV7-8
d_gene: TRBD1
abundance: -
CDR3nt: TGTGCCAGCAGCTTAGGGCAGGGGGTGGCTTTTGGTGAAAAACTGTTTTTT
CDR3aa: CASSLGQGVAFGEKLFF

j_gene: TRBJ2-1
v_gene: TRBV9
d_gene: TRBD1
abundance: -
CDR3nt: TGTGCCAGCTGGGCAGAAGTACAGGGGGCGTATAATGAGCAGTTCTTC
CDR3aa: CASWAEVQGAYNEQFF

j_gene: TRBJ1-1
v_gene: TRBV7-9
d_gene: TRBD1
abundance: -
CDR3nt: TGTGCCAGCAGCTTAGAGGGGGCGAGGGGTGAAGCTTTCTTT
CDR3aa: CASSLEGARGEAFF

j_gene: TRBJ2-5
v_gene: TRBV28
d_gene: TRBD1
abundance: -
CDR3nt: TGTGCCAGCAGTTCATTTCAGGGGGTGCGGGAGACCCAGTACTTC
CDR3aa: CASSSFQGVRETQYF

j_gene: TRBJ1-3
v_gene: TRBV4-1
d_gene: -
abundance: -
CDR3nt: TGCGCCACCAGGATCGACAGATTTGGAAACACCATATATTTT
CDR3aa: CATRIDRFGNTIYF

j_gene: TRBJ1-2
v_gene: TRBV5-4
d_gene: TRBD1
abundance: few
CDR3nt: TGTGCCAGCAGCTTACGAACCTGGAGGTGGGACAGGGGTAGAGATGGCTACACCTTC
CDR3aa: CASSLRTWRWDRGRDGYTF

j_gene: TRBJ2-6
v_gene: TRBV6-2/TRBV6-3
d_gene: -
abundance: -
CDR3nt: TGTGCCAGCAGTTACGTTGGGCTCTCTGGGGCCAACGTCCTGACTTTC
CDR3aa: CASSYVGLSGANVLTF

j_gene: TRBJ1-2
v_gene: TRBV4-2
d_gene: -
abundance: -
CDR3nt: TGTGCCAGCAGCCAAATAGATGGCTACACCTTC
CDR3aa: CASSQIDGYTF

j_gene: TRBJ1-5
v_gene: TRBV5-4
d_gene: -
abundance: -
CDR3nt: TGTGCCAGCAGCTGGGAGGGTTATCAGCCCCAGCATTTT
CDR3aa: CASSWEGYQPQHF

j_gene: TRBJ2-7
v_gene: TRBV6-5
d_gene: -
abundance: -
CDR3nt: TGTGCCAGCAGACCCGGACAAAGCTACGAGCAGTACTTC
CDR3aa: CASRPGQSYEQYF

j_gene: TRBJ2-7
v_gene: TRBV5-4
d_gene: TRBD2
abundance: once
CDR3nt: TGTGCCAGCAGCCCCCCTAGCGGGGCTTCCTACGAGCAGTACTTC
CDR3aa: CASSPPSGASYEQYF

j_gene: TRBJ1-4
v_gene: TRBV5-1
d_gene: TRBD1
abundance: -
CDR3nt: TGCGCCAAGACAGGGACCTGGGATTGGTGTACTGCAACTAATGAAAAACTGTTTTTT
CDR3aa: CAKTGTWDWCTATNEKLFF

j_gene: TRBJ2-1
v_gene: TRBV2
d_gene: -
abundance: -
CDR3nt: TGTGCCAGCACCGGCGAGCGGGCCAACAATGAGCAGTTCTTC
CDR3aa: CASTGERANNEQFF

j_gene: TRBJ1-1
v_gene: TRBV7-9
d_gene: -
abundance: -
CDR3nt: TGTGCCACGGACAGGAACACTGAAGCTTTCTTT
CDR3aa: CATDRNTEAFF